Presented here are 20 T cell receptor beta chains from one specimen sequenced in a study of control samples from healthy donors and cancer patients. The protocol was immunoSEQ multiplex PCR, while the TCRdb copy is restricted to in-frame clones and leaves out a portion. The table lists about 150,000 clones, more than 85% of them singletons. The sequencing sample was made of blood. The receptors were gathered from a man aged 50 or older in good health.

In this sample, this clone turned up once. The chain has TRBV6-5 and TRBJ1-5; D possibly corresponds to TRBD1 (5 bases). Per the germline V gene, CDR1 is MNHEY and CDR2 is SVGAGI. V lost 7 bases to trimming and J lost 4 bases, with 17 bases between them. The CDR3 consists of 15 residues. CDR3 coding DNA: TGTGCCAGCAATGGCGGACGGGGCTGGAATCAGCCCCAGCATTTT. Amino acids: CASNGGRGWNQPQHF.

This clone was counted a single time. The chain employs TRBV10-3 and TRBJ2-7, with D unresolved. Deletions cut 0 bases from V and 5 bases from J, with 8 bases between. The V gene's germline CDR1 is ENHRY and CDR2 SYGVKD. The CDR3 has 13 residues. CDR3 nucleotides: TGTGCCATCAGTGAGTCGAATGACCACGAGCAGTACTTC. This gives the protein CAISESNDHEQYF.

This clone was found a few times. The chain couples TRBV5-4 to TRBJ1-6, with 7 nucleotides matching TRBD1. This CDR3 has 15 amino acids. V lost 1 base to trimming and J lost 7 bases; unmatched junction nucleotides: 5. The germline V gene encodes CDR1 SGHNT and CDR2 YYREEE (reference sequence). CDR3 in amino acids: CASSLKEQGNSPLHF. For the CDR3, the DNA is TGTGCCAGCAGCTTGAAGGAACAGGGGAATTCACCCCTCCACTTT.

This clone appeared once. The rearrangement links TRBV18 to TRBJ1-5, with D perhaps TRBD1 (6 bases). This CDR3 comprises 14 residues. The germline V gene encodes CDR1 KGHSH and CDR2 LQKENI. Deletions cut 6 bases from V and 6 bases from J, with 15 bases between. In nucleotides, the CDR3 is TGTGCCAGCTCTCCGGGCAGGGGCGGTCAGCCCCAGCATTTT. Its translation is CASSPGRGGQPQHF. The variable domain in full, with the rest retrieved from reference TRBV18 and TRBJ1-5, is NAGVMQNPRHLVRRRGQEARLRCSPMKGHSHVYWYRQLPEEGLKFMVYLQKENIIDESGMPKERFSAEFPKEGPSILRIQQVVRGDSAAYFCASSPGRGGQPQHFGDGTRLSIL.

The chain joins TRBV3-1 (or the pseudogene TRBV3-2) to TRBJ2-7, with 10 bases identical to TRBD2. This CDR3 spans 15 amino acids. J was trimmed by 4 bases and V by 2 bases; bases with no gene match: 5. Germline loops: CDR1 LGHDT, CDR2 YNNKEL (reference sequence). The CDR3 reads CASSQTSGNQYEQYF. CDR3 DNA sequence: TGTGCCAGCAGCCAAACTAGCGGGAATCAGTACGAGCAGTACTTC.

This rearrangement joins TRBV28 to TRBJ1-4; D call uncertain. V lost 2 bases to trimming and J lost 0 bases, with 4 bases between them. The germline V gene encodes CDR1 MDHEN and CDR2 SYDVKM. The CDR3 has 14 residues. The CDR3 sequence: CASSLGSTNEKLFF. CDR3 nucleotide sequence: TGTGCCAGCAGTTTAGGGTCAACTAATGAAAAACTGTTTTTT.

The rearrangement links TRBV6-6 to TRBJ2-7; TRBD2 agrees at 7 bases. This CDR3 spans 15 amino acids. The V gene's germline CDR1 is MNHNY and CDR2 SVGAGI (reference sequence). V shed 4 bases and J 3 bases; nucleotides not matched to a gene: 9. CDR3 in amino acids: CASSFPGLENYEQYF. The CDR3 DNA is TGTGCCAGCAGTTTCCCTGGACTAGAAAACTACGAGCAGTACTTC.

The CDR3 bases are TGTGCCAGCAGCTTCGTAAAGGGGGATGAGCAGTTCTTC. This translates into CASSFVKGDEQFF. The chain carries TRBV7-2 and TRBJ2-1; a weak D match, TRBD1 (6 bases). Trimming removed 3 bases from V and 8 bases from J, with 11 bases in between. The CDR3 is made up of 13 amino acids. CDR1 and CDR2 from the germline V gene are SGHTA and FQGNSA.

The CDR3 DNA reads TGTGCCAGCAGTGACCGCGGGGCAGACTACCAAGAGACCCAGTACTTC. This encodes CASSDRGADYQETQYF. This sequence joins TRBV2 and TRBJ2-5, with D possibly matching TRBD2 (6 bases). With 3 bases removed from V and 0 bases from J, the gap between germline ends came to 14 bases. The length of the CDR3 is 16 residues. Per germline, CDR1 SNHLY and CDR2 FYNNEI.

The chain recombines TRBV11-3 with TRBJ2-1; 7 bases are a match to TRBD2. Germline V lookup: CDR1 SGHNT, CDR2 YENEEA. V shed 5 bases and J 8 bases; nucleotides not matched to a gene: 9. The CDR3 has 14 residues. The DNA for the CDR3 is TGTGCCAGCAGCGCCGCGGGAGATTGGGATGAGCAGTTCTTC. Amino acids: CASSAAGDWDEQFF.

In nucleotides, the CDR3 is TGTGCCAGCAGCTTCGGGCGACAGATTAATCAGCCCCAGCATTTT. This codes for CASSFGRQINQPQHF. The chain is built from TRBV7-2 and TRBJ1-5; a possible D gene is TRBD1 (5 bases). CDR3 length: 15 amino acids. Trimming removed 3 bases from V and 4 bases from J, with 13 bases in between. Germline V gene data show CDR1 as SGHTA and CDR2 as FQGNSA. Together with reference TRBV7-2 and TRBJ1-5, the CDR3 gives the full variable domain: GAGVSQSPSNKVTEKGKDVELRCDPISGHTALYWYRQSLGQGLEFLIYFQGNSAPDKSGLPSDRFSAERTGGSVSTLTIQRTQQEDSAVYLCASSFGRQINQPQHFGDGTRLSIL.

Here the CDR3 reads CASSGTVYGYTF. As DNA, the CDR3 is TGTGCCAGCTCGGGGACGGTCTATGGCTACACCTTC. This rearrangement joins TRBV6-5 to TRBJ1-2, with D possibly being TRBD1 (5 bases). Germline loops: CDR1 MNHEY, CDR2 SVGAGI. This CDR3 spans 12 amino acids. The germline V and J ends were trimmed by 8 bases and 4 bases, with 11 bases remaining between them.

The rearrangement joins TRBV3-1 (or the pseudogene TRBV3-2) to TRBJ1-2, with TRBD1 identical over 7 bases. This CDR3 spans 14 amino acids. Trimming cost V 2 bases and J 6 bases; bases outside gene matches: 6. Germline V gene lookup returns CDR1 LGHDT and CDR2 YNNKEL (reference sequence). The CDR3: CASSQQGEKNGYTF. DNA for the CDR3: TGTGCCAGCAGCCAACAGGGGGAAAAGAATGGCTACACCTTC.

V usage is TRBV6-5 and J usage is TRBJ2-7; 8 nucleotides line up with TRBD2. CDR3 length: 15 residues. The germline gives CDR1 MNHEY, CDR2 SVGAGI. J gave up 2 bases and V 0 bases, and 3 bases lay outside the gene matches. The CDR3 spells CASSYSRGGTYEQYF. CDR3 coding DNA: TGTGCCAGCAGTTACTCTCGGGGGGGCACCTACGAGCAGTACTTC.

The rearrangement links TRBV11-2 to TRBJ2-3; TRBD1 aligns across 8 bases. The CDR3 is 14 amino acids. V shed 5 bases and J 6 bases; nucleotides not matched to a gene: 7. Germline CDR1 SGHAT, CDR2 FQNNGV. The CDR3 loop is CASSGQGGFDTQYF. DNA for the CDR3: TGTGCCAGCAGCGGACAGGGAGGCTTTGATACGCAGTATTTT.

This chain's CDR3 is CASSLRYEQYF. CDR3 in DNA: TGTGCCAGCAGCCTTAGATACGAGCAGTACTTC. The V gene is TRBV3-1 (or the pseudogene TRBV3-2), the J gene TRBJ2-7; D unresolved. Trimming removed 4 bases at V and 4 bases at J, with 5 bases between. The germline V gene has CDR1 LGHDT and CDR2 YNNKEL (reference sequence). There are 11 residues in the CDR3.

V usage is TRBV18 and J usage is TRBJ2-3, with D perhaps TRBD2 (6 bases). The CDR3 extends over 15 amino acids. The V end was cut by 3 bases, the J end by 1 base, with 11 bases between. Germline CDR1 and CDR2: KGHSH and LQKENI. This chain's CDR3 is CASSPSGLGTDTQYF. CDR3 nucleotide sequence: TGTGCCAGCTCACCTTCGGGACTGGGCACAGATACGCAGTATTTT.

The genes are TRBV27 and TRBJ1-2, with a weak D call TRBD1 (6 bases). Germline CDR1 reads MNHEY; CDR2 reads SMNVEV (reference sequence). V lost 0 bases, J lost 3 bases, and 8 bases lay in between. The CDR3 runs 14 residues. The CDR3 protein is CASSLSAGDYGYTF. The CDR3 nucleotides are TGTGCCAGCAGTTTATCTGCAGGGGACTATGGCTACACCTTC.

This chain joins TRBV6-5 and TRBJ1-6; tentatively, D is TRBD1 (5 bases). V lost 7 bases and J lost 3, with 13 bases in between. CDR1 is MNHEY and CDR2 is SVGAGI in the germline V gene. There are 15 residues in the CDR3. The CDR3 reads CASNLRGNYNSPLHF. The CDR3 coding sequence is TGTGCCAGCAATTTAAGGGGAAACTATAATTCACCCCTCCACTTT.

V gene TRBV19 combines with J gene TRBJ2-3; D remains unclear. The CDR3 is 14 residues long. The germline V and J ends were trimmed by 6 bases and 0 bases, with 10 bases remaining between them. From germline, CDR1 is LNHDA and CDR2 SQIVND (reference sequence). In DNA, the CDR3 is TGTGCCAGTAGGAGGAAGGTTAGCACAGATACGCAGTATTTT. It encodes CASRRKVSTDTQYF. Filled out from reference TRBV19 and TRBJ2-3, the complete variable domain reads DGGITQSPKYLFRKEGQNVTLSCEQNLNHDAMYWYRQDPGQGLRLIYYSQIVNDFQKGDIAEGYSVSREKKESFPLTVTSAQKNPTAFYLCASRRKVSTDTQYFGPGTRLTVL.